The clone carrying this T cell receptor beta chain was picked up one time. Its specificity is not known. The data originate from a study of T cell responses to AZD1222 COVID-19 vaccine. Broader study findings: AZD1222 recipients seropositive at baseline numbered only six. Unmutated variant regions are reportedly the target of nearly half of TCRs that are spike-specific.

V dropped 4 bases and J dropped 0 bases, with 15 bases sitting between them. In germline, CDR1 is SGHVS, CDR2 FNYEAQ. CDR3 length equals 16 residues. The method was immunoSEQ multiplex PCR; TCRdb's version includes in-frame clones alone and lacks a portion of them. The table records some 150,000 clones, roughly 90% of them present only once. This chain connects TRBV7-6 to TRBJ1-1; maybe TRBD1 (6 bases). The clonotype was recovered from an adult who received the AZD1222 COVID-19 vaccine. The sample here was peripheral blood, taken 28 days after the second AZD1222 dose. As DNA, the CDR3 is TGTGCCAGCAGCTCACAGGGAAGTAAGATGAACACTGAAGCTTTCTTT. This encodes CASSSQGSKMNTEAFF.